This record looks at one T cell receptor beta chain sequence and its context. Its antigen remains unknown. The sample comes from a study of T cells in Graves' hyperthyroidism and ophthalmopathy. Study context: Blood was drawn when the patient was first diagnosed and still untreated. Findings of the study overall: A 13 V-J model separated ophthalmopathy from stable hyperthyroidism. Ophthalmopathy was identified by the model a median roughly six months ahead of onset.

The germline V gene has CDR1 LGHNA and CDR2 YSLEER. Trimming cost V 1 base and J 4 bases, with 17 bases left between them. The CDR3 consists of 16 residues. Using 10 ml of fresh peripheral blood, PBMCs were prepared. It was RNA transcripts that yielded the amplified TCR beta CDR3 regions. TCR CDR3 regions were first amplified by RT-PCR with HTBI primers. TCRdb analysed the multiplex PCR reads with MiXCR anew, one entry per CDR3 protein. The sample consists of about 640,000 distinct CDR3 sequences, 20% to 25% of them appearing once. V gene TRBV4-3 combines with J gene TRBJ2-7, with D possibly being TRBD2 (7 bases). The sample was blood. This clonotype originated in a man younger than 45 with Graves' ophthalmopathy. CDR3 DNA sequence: TGCGCCAGCAGCCAAGGTTTACAAGGGGGGGTTTACGAGCAGTACTTC. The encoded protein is CASSQGLQGGVYEQYF.